This TCR beta chain is from a study of T cells after somatic rescue of genetic block. The protocol was immunoSEQ multiplex PCR, while the TCRdb copy is restricted to in-frame clones and leaves out a portion. In the table there are 12,000 to 15,000 clones, around three quarters of which are singletons. By share of the sample, this clone is medium-sized. The TCR sequence derives from a boy younger than 18. Source material: peripheral blood mononuclear cells (PBMCs).

The CDR3 sequence: CASSVGTYYGYTF. The CDR3 DNA follows: TGTGCCAGCAGCGTAGGCACCTACTATGGCTACACCTTC. J is TRBJ1-2 and V is TRBV9; no definite D call. Germline-derived CDR1 and CDR2 are SGDLS and YYNGEE. V was trimmed by 0 bases and J by 3 bases, leaving 6 bases between them. This CDR3 spans 13 amino acids.